Reported below is one T cell receptor (beta chain). This record belongs to a study of blood T cell repertoires in COVID-19. Germline CDR1 and CDR2: KGHSH and LQKENI. This CDR3 contains 12 residues. V was trimmed by 2 bases and J by 6 bases, leaving 7 bases between them. Assay: immunoSEQ multiplex PCR; the TCRdb copy retains only in-frame clones and omits some. The sample includes roughly 64,000 clones, 78% of them seen just once. Sequencing was done on a sample of peripheral blood. This TCR derives from a man aged 60-69 years with COVID-19, enrolled during active disease. The genes are TRBV18 and TRBJ1-1, with D unclear. For the CDR3, the DNA is TGTGCCAGCTCACCAGTTAGAGCTGAAGCTTTCTTT. It yields the protein CASSPVRAEAFF.